Listed here are 5 T cell receptor beta chains from one sample, sequenced in a study of vaccination and CD4 T cells after COVID-19. For these TCRs, the target antigens are not known. At the Johns Hopkins FTIC core, DNA taken from cultured CD4+ T cells was sequenced by way of the Oncomine TCR Beta short-read assay. Researchers extracted genomic DNA from CD4+ T cells that had been cultured. TCRdb re-called the PCR reads through MiXCR, storing one row per CDR3 protein. Here the sample spans 10,000 or so distinct CDR3 sequences, 30% to 45% being singletons. The sample's treatment: approximately nine-day PBMC culture with coronavirus spike peptide pools or control peptides (ViraFEST assay). Gathering of the CD4+ T cells, from the unexposed donor, took place before the COVID-19 pandemic (2011-2018). Material for sequencing was CD4+ T cells from blood, cultured in vitro. Every receptor here comes from a human donor in good health.

Only a few counts were recorded for this clonotype. This chain uses TRBV15 with TRBJ1-1, with 8 bases identical to TRBD1. The CDR3 is 15 residues long. V lost 3 bases, J lost 5 bases, and 8 bases stayed unmatched. The germline V gene encodes CDR1 LNHNV and CDR2 YYDKDF (reference sequence). CDR3: CATSRLQGGRTEAFF. In DNA form, the CDR3 reads TGTGCCACCAGCAGGCTACAGGGGGGTAGGACTGAAGCTTTCTTT.

The CDR3 sequence: CASIAAGGNQGAYNEQFF. The CDR3 bases are TGTGCCAGCATTGCGGCGGGAGGTAATCAGGGGGCCTACAATGAGCAGTTCTTC. This rearrangement joins TRBV7-9 to TRBJ2-1, with a tentative D call TRBD2 (8 bases). Germline V gene sequence: CDR1 SEHNR, CDR2 FQNEAQ (reference sequence). CDR3 length equals 18 residues. The V end lost 7 bases, the J end lost 2 bases, and 24 bases lay between the germline ends.

V gene TRBV2 combines with J gene TRBJ2-3; D remains unclear. Trimming removed 5 bases from V and 2 bases from J, with 11 bases in between. CDR3 size: 14 residues. Germline loops: CDR1 SNHLY, CDR2 FYNNEI. The DNA for the CDR3 is TGTGCCAGCAGTCCGACTGGAATCACAGATACGCAGTATTTT. Encoded protein: CASSPTGITDTQYF.

The chain couples TRBV5-3 to TRBJ2-3; D not resolved. TRBV5-3 is an open reading frame whose function is uncertain. V lost 4 bases and J lost 0, with 6 bases in between. The CDR3 sequence is 13 residues long. This CDR3 reads CARSVDSTDTQYF. CDR3 DNA sequence: TGTGCCAGAAGCGTGGACAGCACAGATACGCAGTATTTT.

The chain uses TRBV2 and TRBJ2-3; D might be TRBD1 or TRBD2, each matching 6 bases. The CDR3 has 15 amino acids. Germline V gene sequence: CDR1 SNHLY, CDR2 FYNNEI. The V end lost 6 bases, the J end lost 0 bases, and 13 bases lay between the germline ends. CDR3: CASSLGGSSTDTQYF. The DNA for the CDR3 is TGTGCCAGCAGCCTAGGGGGGAGTAGCACAGATACGCAGTATTTT. The full variable domain, its missing parts supplied by reference TRBV2 and TRBJ2-3, is EPEVTQTPSHQVTQMGQEVILRCVPISNHLYFYWYRQILGQKVEFLVSFYNNEISEKSEIFDDQFSVERPDGSNFTLKIRSTKLEDSAMYFCASSLGGSSTDTQYFGPGTRLTVL.